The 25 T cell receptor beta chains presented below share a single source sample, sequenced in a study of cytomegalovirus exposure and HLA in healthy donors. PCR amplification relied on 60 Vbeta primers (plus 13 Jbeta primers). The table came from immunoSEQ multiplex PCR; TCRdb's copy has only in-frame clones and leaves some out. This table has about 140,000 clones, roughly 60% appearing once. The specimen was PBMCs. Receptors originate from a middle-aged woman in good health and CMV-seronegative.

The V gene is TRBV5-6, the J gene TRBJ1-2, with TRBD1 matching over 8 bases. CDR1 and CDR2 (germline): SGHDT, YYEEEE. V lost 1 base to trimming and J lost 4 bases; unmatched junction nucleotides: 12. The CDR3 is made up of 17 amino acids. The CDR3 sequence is CASSLPMDGQGLYGYTF. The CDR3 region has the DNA TGTGCCAGCAGCTTGCCGATGGACGGACAGGGACTCTATGGCTACACCTTC.

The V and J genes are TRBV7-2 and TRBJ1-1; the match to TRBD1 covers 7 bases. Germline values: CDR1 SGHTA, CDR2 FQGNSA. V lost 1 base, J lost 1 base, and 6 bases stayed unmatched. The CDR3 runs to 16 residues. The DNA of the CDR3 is TGTGCCAGCAGCTTAGGGGCAGCAGGGGGGAACACTGAAGCTTTCTTT. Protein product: CASSLGAAGGNTEAFF.

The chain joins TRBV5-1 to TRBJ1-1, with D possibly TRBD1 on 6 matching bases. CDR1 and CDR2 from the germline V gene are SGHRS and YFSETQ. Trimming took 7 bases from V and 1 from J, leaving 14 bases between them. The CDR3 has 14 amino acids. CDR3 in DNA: TGCGCCAGCGCGAGCACAGGGTCGAACACTGAAGCTTTCTTT. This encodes CASASTGSNTEAFF.

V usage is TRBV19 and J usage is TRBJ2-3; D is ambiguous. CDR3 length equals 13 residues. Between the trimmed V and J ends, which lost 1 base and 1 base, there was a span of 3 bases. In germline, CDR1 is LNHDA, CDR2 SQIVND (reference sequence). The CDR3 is CASSIGRTDTQYF. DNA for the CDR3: TGTGCCAGTAGTATAGGGCGCACAGATACGCAGTATTTT.

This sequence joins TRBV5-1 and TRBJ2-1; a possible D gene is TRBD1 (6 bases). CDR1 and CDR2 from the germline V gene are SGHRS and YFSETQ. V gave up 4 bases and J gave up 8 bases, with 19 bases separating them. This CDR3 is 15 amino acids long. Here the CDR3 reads CASSLGQWPVDEQFF. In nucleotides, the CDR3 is TGCGCCAGCAGCCTTGGACAGTGGCCTGTGGATGAGCAGTTCTTC.

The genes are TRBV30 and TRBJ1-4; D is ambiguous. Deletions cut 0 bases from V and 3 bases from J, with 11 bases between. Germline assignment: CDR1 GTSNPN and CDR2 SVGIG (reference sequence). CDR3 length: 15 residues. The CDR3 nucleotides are TGTGCCTGGAGTGTAACCCTAACCTCTAATGAAAAACTGTTTTTT. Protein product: CAWSVTLTSNEKLFF.

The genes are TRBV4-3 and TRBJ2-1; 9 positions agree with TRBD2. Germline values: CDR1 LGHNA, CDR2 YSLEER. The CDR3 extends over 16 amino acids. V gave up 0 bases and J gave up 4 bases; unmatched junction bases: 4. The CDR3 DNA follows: TGCGCCAGCAGCCAAGAGGGGCGGGGGGGGTACAATGAGCAGTTCTTC. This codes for CASSQEGRGGYNEQFF.

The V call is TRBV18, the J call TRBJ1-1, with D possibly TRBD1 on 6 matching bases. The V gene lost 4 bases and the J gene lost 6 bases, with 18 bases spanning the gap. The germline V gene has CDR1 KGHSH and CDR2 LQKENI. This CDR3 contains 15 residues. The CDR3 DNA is TGTGCCAGCTCACAGAACGAGCAGGGGCTCTCTGAAGCTTTCTTT. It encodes CASSQNEQGLSEAFF.

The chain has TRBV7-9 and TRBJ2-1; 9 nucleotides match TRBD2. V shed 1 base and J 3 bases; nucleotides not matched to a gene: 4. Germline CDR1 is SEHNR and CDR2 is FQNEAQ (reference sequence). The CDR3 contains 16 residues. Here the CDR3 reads CASSLGRTSVYNEQFF. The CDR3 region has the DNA TGTGCCAGCAGCTTAGGAAGGACTAGCGTCTACAATGAGCAGTTCTTC.

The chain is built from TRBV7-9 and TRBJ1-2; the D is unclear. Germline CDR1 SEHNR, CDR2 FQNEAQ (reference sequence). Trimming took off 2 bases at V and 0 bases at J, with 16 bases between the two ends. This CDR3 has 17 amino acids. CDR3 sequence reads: CASSLLIWAETNYGYTF. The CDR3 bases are TGTGCCAGCAGCTTACTCATCTGGGCAGAAACTAACTATGGCTACACCTTC.

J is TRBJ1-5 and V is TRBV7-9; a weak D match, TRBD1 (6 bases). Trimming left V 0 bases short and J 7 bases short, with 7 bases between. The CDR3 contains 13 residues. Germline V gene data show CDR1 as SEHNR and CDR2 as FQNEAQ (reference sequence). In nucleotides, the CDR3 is TGTGCCAGCAGCTTAGCCGGACAGCAGCCCCAGCATTTT. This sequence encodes CASSLAGQQPQHF. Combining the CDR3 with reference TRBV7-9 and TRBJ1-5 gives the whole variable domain DTGVSQNPRHKITKRGQNVTFRCDPISEHNRLYWYRQTLGQGPEFLTYFQNEAQLEKSRLLSDRFSAERPKGSFSTLEIQRTEQGDSAMYLCASSLAGQQPQHFGDGTRLSIL.

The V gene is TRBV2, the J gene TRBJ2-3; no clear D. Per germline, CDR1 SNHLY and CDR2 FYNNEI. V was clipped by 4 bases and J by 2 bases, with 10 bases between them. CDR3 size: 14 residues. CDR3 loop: CASSVERVTDTQYF. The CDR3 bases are TGTGCCAGCAGTGTAGAACGAGTCACAGATACGCAGTATTTT.

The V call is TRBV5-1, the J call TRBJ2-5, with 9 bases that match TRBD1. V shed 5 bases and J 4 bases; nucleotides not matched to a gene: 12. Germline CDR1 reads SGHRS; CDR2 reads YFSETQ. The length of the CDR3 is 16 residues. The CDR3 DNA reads TGCGCCAGCAGTTTTGAACCCGGGACAGGGAGAGAGACCCAGTACTTC. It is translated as CASSFEPGTGRETQYF.

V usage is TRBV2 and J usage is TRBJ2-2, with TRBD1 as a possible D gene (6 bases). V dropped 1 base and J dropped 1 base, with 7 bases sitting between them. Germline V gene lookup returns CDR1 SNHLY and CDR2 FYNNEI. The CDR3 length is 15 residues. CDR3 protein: CASSEVQGNTGELFF. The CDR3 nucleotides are TGTGCCAGCAGTGAAGTACAGGGGAACACCGGGGAGCTGTTTTTT.

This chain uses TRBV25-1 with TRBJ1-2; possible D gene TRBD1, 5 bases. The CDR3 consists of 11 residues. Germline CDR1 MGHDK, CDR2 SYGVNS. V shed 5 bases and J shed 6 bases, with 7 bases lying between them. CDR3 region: CASSRGNGYTF. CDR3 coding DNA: TGTGCCAGCAGTCGGGGGAATGGCTACACCTTC.

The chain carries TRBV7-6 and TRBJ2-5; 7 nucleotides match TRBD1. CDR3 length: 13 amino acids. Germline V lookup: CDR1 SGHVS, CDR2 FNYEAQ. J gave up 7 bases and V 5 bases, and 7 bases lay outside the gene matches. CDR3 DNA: TGTGCCAGCAGCCCAGGGGGTATGGCGACCCAGTACTTC. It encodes CASSPGGMATQYF.

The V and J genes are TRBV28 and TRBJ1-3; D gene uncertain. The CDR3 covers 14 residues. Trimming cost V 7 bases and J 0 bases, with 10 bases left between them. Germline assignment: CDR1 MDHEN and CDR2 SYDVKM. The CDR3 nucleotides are TGTGCCAGCACCTCGCACAGCTCTGGAAACACCATATATTTT. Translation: CASTSHSSGNTIYF.

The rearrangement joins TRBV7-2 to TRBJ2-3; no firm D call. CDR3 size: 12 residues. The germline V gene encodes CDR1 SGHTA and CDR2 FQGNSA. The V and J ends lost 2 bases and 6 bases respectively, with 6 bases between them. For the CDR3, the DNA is TGTGCCAGCAGCTTATACACGGATACGCAGTATTTT. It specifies CASSLYTDTQYF.

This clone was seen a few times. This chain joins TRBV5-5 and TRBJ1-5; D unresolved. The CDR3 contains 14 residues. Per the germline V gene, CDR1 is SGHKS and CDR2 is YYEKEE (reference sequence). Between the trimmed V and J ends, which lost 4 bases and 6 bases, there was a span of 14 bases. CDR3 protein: CASSVDSRGQPQHF. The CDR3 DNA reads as TGTGCCAGCAGCGTAGACTCCCGGGGTCAGCCCCAGCATTTT.

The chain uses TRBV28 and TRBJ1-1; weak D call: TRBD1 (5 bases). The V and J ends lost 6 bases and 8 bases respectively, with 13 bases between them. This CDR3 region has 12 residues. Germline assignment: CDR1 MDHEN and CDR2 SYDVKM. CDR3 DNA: TGTGCCAGCAGCACCAGACAGATGGAAGCTTTCTTT. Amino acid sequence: CASSTRQMEAFF.

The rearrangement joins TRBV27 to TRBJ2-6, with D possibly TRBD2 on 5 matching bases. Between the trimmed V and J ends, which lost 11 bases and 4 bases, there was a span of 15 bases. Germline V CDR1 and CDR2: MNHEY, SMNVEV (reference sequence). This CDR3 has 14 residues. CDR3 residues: CAAGPGGGANVLTF. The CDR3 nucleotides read TGTGCCGCTGGGCCCGGAGGCGGGGCCAACGTCCTGACTTTC.

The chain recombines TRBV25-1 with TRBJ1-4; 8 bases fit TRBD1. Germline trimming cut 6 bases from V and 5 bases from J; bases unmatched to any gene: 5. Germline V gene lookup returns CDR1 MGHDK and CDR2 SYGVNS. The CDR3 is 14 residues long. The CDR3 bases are TGTGCCAGCAGGGACAGGGCTTCGAATGAAAAACTGTTTTTT. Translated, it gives CASRDRASNEKLFF.

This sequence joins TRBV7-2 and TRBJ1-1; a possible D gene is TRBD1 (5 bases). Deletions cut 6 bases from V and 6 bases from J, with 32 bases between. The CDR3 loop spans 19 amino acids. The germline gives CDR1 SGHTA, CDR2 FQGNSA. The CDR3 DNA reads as TGTGCCAGCAGACTAATTCGCAGGACGGTGGGGGGTGTGGTACCTGAAGCTTTCTTT. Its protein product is CASRLIRRTVGGVVPEAFF.

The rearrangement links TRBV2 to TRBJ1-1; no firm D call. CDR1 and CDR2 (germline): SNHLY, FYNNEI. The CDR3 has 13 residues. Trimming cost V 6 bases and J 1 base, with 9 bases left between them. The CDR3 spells CASRTGSNTEAFF. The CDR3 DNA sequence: TGTGCCAGCAGAACCGGGTCGAACACTGAAGCTTTCTTT.

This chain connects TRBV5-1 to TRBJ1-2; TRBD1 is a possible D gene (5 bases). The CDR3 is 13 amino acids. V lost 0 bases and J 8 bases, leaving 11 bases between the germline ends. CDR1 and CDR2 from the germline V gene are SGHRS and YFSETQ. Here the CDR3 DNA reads TGCGCCAGCAGCTTGGTACAGGATCAAGGCTACACCTTC. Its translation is CASSLVQDQGYTF.